This TCR beta chain was identified in a study of cytomegalovirus exposure and HLA in healthy donors (dated by TCRdb to about 2017). About the full investigation: According to an earlier analysis of several hundred of the donors, about 190 million T cells yielded 117 million unique TCR beta sequences and about 280 Gb of sequence data. A separate validation cohort of roughly 120 different subjects was used in addition to the roughly 700-subject first cohort. Roughly 300 gigabases of sequencing data and 70 million to 100 million unique TCR sequences were included in an early release covering about 620 HLA-typed donors. Both class I and class II loci were covered by HLA typing, at four-digit resolution. The study profiled the T cell repertoires of about 720 subjects by immunosequencing and related them to cytomegalovirus serostatus. In the later analysis, no new phenotypic data were used to find candidate immune exposures; instead, reliance was placed on TCR beta sequences and their occurrence across donors. To predict cytomegalovirus infection status, the study combined high-throughput TCR immunosequencing, statistical association of individual TCRs with disease status, and machine learning. Four to six DR-DQ haplotypes were handled as single units for association and clustering, since linkage in the cohort was strong. In a later analysis, previously published TCR beta repertoires from 666 donors were re-analyzed and high-resolution HLA genotyping was added so that TCR occurrence patterns could be studied. Typing coverage differed by locus: A, B, C, DRB1 and DQB1 were typed in roughly 620-630 donors, DQA1 in 522, DPA1 in some 600, and DPB1 in roughly 450. An earlier analysis of approximately 580 of the donors used high-throughput TCR beta sequencing to judge whether each TCR beta V gene segment behaved as functional or pseudogenic. All discovery cohort repertoires had been generated using a single sequencing platform. A later genetic analysis took genome-wide SNP genotypes for 398 of the 666 donors and used that subset as a discovery cohort. Donor age, sex, ethnicity and CMV serostatus were compiled together with the repertoire data. Among the roughly 380 genotyped donors, approximately 76% belonged to the genetic ancestry cluster associated with self-reported Caucasian donors. The study aimed to test whether signatures of past pathogen exposure could be identified by cataloging public T cell receptors. Among about 400 genotyped donors of the cohort, an average of around 250,000 unique TCR beta nucleotide sequences was sequenced per donor, of which 15% to 20% were non-productive.

Library preparation was by the immunoSEQ multiplex PCR assay. The multiplex PCR relied on a mix of 60 forward primers for TCR Vbeta segments and 13 reverse primers for TCR Jbeta segments. The CDR3 region of rearranged TCR beta genes was amplified from genomic DNA by a multiplex PCR assay. The Illumina HiSeq System was used to sequence the amplified TCR beta libraries as 87-base-pair reads. In the authors' own workflow: A later analysis tallied roughly 76 million unique TCR beta chains across the 666 repertoires, and around 9.9 million of those chains were shared by two or more donors. Raw reads were error-corrected and collapsed into unique sequences with a nearest-neighbor algorithm that merged closely related sequences to remove PCR and sequencing errors. CDR3 sequences were aligned to IMGT reference sequences to assign V, D and J gene segments. For a sequence to be retained, a match of at least six nucleotides was required to both a V gene segment and a J gene segment. A rearrangement counted as productive if the CDR3 had no stop codons and remained in frame with V and J, and every other rearrangement counted as non-productive. CDR3 was defined by IMGT convention, running from the second conserved V-encoded cysteine to the conserved J-encoded phenylalanine. Sequences without an unambiguous match to a single V gene segment were excluded from the earlier analysis of approximately 560 of the donors. In an earlier analysis of 587 of the donors, a V segment was called functional when productive rearrangements were above 56.7%, and segregating when the standard deviation between donors exceeded 5%. A statistical classification framework was developed to diagnose cytomegalovirus status using the catalog of TCR beta chain sequences. In a later analysis, TCR nucleotide sequences were compared against IMGT/GENE-DB human TR gene sequences so that V and J genes could be assigned. Using the TCRdist pipeline, a later analysis assigned CDR3 sequences along with most-parsimonious VDJ recombination scenarios. In a later analysis, every TCR beta chain was defined by the combination of its CDR3 amino acid sequence and its V-gene family, and reads without a unique V-gene family were dropped. In a later analysis, 450 to 600 highly shared, low-generation-probability nucleotide sequences were removed to address suspected cross-contamination and a sequencing artifact. A later analysis calculated a clonal expansion index for each public chain from normalized within-repertoire ranks of inferred template counts. In a later analysis, generation probabilities were computed using a VDJ recombination model fitted to out-of-frame rearrangements, and the results were checked against IGoR. In a later analysis, hypergeometric tests were used to score TCR-TCR, TCR-HLA and TCR-CMV co-occurrence, with a repertoire-size bias correction applied to TCR pairs. A later analysis estimated false discovery rates by permuting HLA or CMV assignments 20 times. In a later analysis, co-occurring TCRs were grouped with DBSCAN, and TCRdist sequence similarity was added when clustering was performed within HLA-allele-positive subsets. Co-occurrence clustering excluded repertoires with fewer than 30,000 or more than 120,000 public chains, plus five with anomalous nucleotide sharing. TCRdb stores this immuneACCESS table with in-frame sequences only. Part of the clones is absent; in the studies checked, under half of the shortfall reflects unresolved V genes, and no reason is known for the rest. V and J calls and clone size follow that table, whereas D and trimming were derived from the DNA. The sample contains roughly 180,000 clones, less than 80% of them found a single time. Together, the top ten hold around 1.6% of the sample.

In regard to this clone: The antigen it recognizes is unknown. No per-base quality is available; no much larger clone lies one base away.

General conclusions and limits of the study: Sequencing depth was assumed to be roughly uniform across donors in the presence/absence analyses, though that assumption may not hold. For the cohort, immune exposure information was limited to CMV serostatus. While some public TCRs were present in many individuals, most TCR sequences turned up only very rarely across donors. In a later genetic analysis, fewer N-insertions in productive TCRs were reported among donors in an Asian-associated ancestry cluster than the roughly 700-donor mean. When HLA alleles, especially DR and DQ, strongly co-occurred, attributing TCR associations to individual alleles was difficult. Only TCR beta chains were sequenced in this cohort, and the absence of alpha or paired-chain data limited detectable features. The earlier analysis of 587 of the donors excluded seventeen rarely observed V segments, including chromosome 9 orphons, because counts were too low. In a later analysis, HLA-associated TCR beta chains showed more clonal expansion and lower generation probabilities than non-associated chains that were equally common. According to the authors, the approach could potentially be generalized to other disease states and immunological phenotypes. The classifier was reported to diagnose cytomegalovirus status with high specificity and sensitivity in both the original and validation cohorts. Because HLA typing was unavailable for some donors at each locus, only the typed subset was used in association tests. Some IMGT-functional V segments, including TRBV6-2 and TRBV6-3, could not be told apart with the 87-base-pair reads, so those segments were excluded. The study listed approximately 150 TCR beta chains as associated with cytomegalovirus. A later analysis associated approximately 17,000 TCR beta sequences with specific HLA alleles at a false discovery rate of 0.05. A few of the identified cytomegalovirus-associated TCR beta chains were confirmed in vitro to be specific for cytomegalovirus antigens. In a later analysis, most CMV-associated TCR beta chains were found to appear HLA-restricted, with HLA associations seemingly driven largely by CMV exposure. A further reported finding was that TCR beta sequences accurately predicted the HLA-A and HLA-B alleles for most subjects in the first cohort. In a later genetic analysis, a missense DCLRE1C variant was associated with V-gene and J-gene trimming of TCR beta chains, and the association was replicated in an independent cohort. In an earlier analysis of 587 of the donors, most TCR beta V segments appeared in productive rearrangements about 90% or about 30% of the time, broadly matching IMGT annotations. A later analysis reported that several top co-occurrence clusters appeared linked to parvovirus B19, influenza, CMV and Epstein-Barr virus. A cluster of highly shared sequence variants was judged likely to represent a technical artifact of the sequencing pipeline. According to a later analysis, TCR association rates differed among HLA loci, with DRB1 alleles showing the most associated TCRs and HLA-C alleles showing the fewest. Correlated functional status among segregating V segments might reflect linkage disequilibrium, but an unknown experimental factor could not be ruled out.

The cohort consisted of some 730 healthy bone marrow donors. At the time of sampling, every cohort member was nominally healthy, though immune exposures that went unrecorded were likely present. The donor was CMV seronegative and belonged to the group of 350 or so seronegative cohort members. A peripheral blood sample was collected from each donor, and TCR beta sequencing was performed on peripheral blood mononuclear cells. The Qiagen DNeasy Blood Extraction Kit was used to extract genomic DNA from the blood cell samples. Looking up the germline V gene yields CDR1 MDHEN and CDR2 SYDVKM. The CDR3 runs 15 residues from the cysteine to the phenylalanine. The entry retains the CDR3 DNA only, 45 bases that are in frame from base 1. Trimming costs V 6 bases and J 0 bases, and their ends lie 12 bases apart.

The chain employs TRBV28 and TRBJ1-3; the D gene is not confidently resolved. This TCR came from a man aged 18 to 30 in good health and CMV-seronegative. Sequences were obtained from PBMCs. At the DNA level, the sequence is TGTGCCAGCAGCCTCTCCGCGTACTCTGGAAACACCATATATTTT. This is translated as CASSLSAYSGNTIYF.